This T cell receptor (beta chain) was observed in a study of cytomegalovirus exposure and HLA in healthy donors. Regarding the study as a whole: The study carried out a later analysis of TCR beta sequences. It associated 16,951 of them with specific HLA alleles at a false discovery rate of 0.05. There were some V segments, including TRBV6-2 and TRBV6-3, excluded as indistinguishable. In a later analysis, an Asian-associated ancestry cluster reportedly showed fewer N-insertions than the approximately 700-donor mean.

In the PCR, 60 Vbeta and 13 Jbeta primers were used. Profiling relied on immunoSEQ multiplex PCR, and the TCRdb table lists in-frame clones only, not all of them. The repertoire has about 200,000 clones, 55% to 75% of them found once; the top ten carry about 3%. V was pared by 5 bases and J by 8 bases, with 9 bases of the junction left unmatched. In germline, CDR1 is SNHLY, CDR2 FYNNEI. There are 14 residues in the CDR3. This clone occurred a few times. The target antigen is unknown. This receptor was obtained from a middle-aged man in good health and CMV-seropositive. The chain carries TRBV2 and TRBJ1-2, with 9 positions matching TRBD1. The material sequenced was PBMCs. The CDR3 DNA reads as TGTGCCAGCAGTCGGACAGGGGATCTGAGAGGCTACACCTTC. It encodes CASSRTGDLRGYTF.